This entry lists 32 T cell receptor beta chains sequenced from one sample in a study of blood T cell dynamics during melanoma immunotherapy. Assay used: immunoSEQ multiplex PCR; TCRdb lists only in-frame clones, some missing. The repertoire holds more than 15,000 clones, with nearly 90% as singletons. This sample's time point: week 3, after first cycle of checkpoint inhibitor. The material was blood, obtained from a patient treated with checkpoint blockade. The receptors stem from a human donor with melanoma.

J is TRBJ2-1 and V is TRBV4-1; 10 bases are shared with TRBD2. Germline lookup yields CDR1 MGHRA and CDR2 YSYEKL. The length of the CDR3 is 16 residues. Unmatched junction bases numbered 9, after V lost 4 bases and J lost 6 bases. CDR3 sequence (DNA): TGCGCCAGCAGCCCCCGACGGACTAGCGGCGGCAATGAGCAGTTCTTC. As protein: CASSPRRTSGGNEQFF.

This chain links TRBV7-2 with TRBJ1-2; 7 bases match TRBD1. Germline CDR1 is SGHTA and CDR2 is FQGNSA. This CDR3 is built from 16 residues. With 0 bases clipped from V and 2 bases from J, the junction kept 6 bases outside the gene matches. The DNA for the CDR3 is TGTGCCAGCAGCTTAGCGGTCACAGGGGAAAACTATGGCTACACCTTC. Protein product: CASSLAVTGENYGYTF.

The chain carries TRBV28 and TRBJ1-6; D is perhaps TRBD1 (5 bases). Germline V CDR1 and CDR2: MDHEN, SYDVKM. The CDR3 spans 14 residues. The germline V and J ends were trimmed by 2 bases and 6 bases, with 8 bases remaining between them. The CDR3 DNA reads as TGTGCCAGCAGTTTAAGGGGAGGTAATTCACCCCTCCACTTT. Residues: CASSLRGGNSPLHF.

CDR3 protein: CASSTGHHNSPLHF. The CDR3 DNA sequence: TGTGCCAGCAGTACGGGACACCATAATTCACCCCTCCACTTT. The chain combines TRBV6-1 with TRBJ1-6; TRBD1 might be the D (6 bases). V lost 5 bases to trimming and J lost 5 bases, with 10 bases between them. CDR1 and CDR2 from the germline V gene are MNHNS and SASEGT. The CDR3 loop spans 14 amino acids.

This rearrangement joins TRBV6-6 to TRBJ2-3, with D possibly being TRBD1 or TRBD2 (5 bases each). The CDR3 runs 16 residues. Germline V gives CDR1 MNHNY, CDR2 SVGAGI (reference sequence). V lost 6 bases, J lost 3 bases, and 19 bases lay in between. The CDR3 region is CASRPKGGDDTDTQYF. CDR3 in DNA: TGTGCCAGCAGACCGAAGGGTGGGGACGATACAGATACGCAGTATTTT.

The V and J genes are TRBV19 and TRBJ2-3; 9 positions agree with TRBD2. This CDR3 spans 16 amino acids. Trimming at V came to 9 bases and at J to 8 bases, leaving 18 bases not matched to a gene. Germline V CDR1 and CDR2: LNHDA, SQIVND (reference sequence). CDR3 residues: CASGPRVAGDPVTQYF. The DNA of the CDR3 is TGTGCCAGCGGCCCTAGAGTAGCGGGAGACCCCGTTACGCAGTATTTT.

The gene calls are TRBV13 and TRBJ2-7, with 10 bases aligning to TRBD2. CDR1 is PRHDT, CDR2 FYEKMQ, per germline (reference sequence). The V gene end was trimmed by 2 bases and the J gene end by 4 bases; junction bases not matched to a gene: 8. The CDR3 runs 16 residues. The CDR3 loop is CASSLSLAGDWYEQYF. The CDR3, as DNA: TGTGCCAGCAGCTTATCTCTAGCGGGAGATTGGTACGAGCAGTACTTC.

A few counts support this clone. The J gene is TRBJ2-3, the V gene TRBV5-1; TRBD1 matches at 10 bases. CDR1 and CDR2 from the germline V gene are SGHRS and YFSETQ. This CDR3 has 14 residues. Trimming removed 5 bases from V and 3 bases from J; junction bases left unmatched: 3. The chain's CDR3 is CASRRGQGTDTQYF. CDR3 nucleotides: TGCGCCAGCAGGCGGGGACAGGGGACAGATACGCAGTATTTT.

The chain uses TRBV6-5 and TRBJ2-2; D gene uncertain. Trimming took 7 bases from V and 0 from J, leaving 0 bases between them. This CDR3 contains 11 residues. Germline CDR1 and CDR2: MNHEY and SVGAGI. The CDR3: CASTNTGELFF. CDR3 nucleotide sequence: TGTGCCAGCACGAACACCGGGGAGCTGTTTTTT.

V and J are TRBV4-2 and TRBJ2-1; D could derive from TRBD1 or TRBD2 (5 bases each). Germline assignment: CDR1 LGHNA and CDR2 YNFKEQ. CDR3 length: 16 residues. V lost 1 base, J lost 0 bases, and 10 bases lay in between. CDR3 loop: CASSQARDHSYNEQFF. CDR3 DNA: TGTGCCAGCAGCCAAGCTCGGGACCACTCCTACAATGAGCAGTTCTTC.

The V gene is TRBV7-9, the J gene TRBJ1-5, with D unresolved. This CDR3 is 13 amino acids long. With 4 bases removed from V and 13 bases from J, the gap between germline ends came to 17 bases. CDR1 is SEHNR, CDR2 FQNEAQ, per germline (reference sequence). CDR3 residues: CASSSSRAPRQHF. DNA for the CDR3: TGTGCCAGCAGCTCCAGCCGGGCGCCTCGTCAGCATTTT.

This chain uses TRBV2 with TRBJ2-7; 10 bases are a match to TRBD2. The junction had 11 bases not matched to a gene; V was cut back by 8 bases and J by 4 bases. CDR1 is SNHLY, CDR2 FYNNEI, per germline. The CDR3 runs to 15 residues. CDR3 loop: CASEGVLAGRYEQYF. CDR3 DNA: TGTGCCAGCGAAGGGGTACTAGCGGGGAGGTACGAGCAGTACTTC.

The CDR3 region is CASSQGFGGISYGYTF. The CDR3 nucleotides are TGCGCCAGCAGCCAAGGGTTCGGGGGCATTAGCTATGGCTACACCTTC. This chain joins TRBV4-3 and TRBJ1-2, with D perhaps TRBD1 (6 bases). Trimming stripped 1 base from V and 4 bases from J, with 16 bases between. CDR3 length: 16 residues. Germline lookup yields CDR1 LGHNA and CDR2 YSLEER.

The J gene is TRBJ2-7, the V gene TRBV19, with a weak D call TRBD1 (6 bases). The CDR3 covers 14 residues. V shed 5 bases and J shed 5 bases, with 16 bases lying between them. Per the germline V gene, CDR1 is LNHDA and CDR2 is SQIVND (reference sequence). The CDR3 sequence is CASSENRAGDEQYF. The CDR3 DNA reads as TGTGCCAGTAGTGAGAACAGGGCTGGTGACGAGCAGTACTTC.

The chain is built from TRBV15 and TRBJ2-6; possibly TRBD2 for D (5 bases). Germline V gene sequence: CDR1 LNHNV, CDR2 YYDKDF (reference sequence). The CDR3 spans 15 residues. V was trimmed by 6 bases and J by 4 bases, leaving 13 bases between them. CDR3 region: CATSDRGTGANVLTF. DNA of the CDR3: TGTGCCACCAGTGATCGGGGTACCGGGGCCAACGTCCTGACTTTC.

The chain couples TRBV20-1 to TRBJ2-5; D is unresolved. CDR3 length: 11 residues. The germline gives CDR1 DFQATT, CDR2 SNEGSKA (reference sequence). Trimming took off 5 bases at V and 0 bases at J, with 4 bases between the two ends. The CDR3 bases are TGCAGTGCTGCGGACCAAGAGACCCAGTACTTC. Translating it yields CSAADQETQYF.

The chain is built from TRBV7-9 and TRBJ1-1; no definite D call. The CDR3 runs 13 residues. Germline-derived CDR1 and CDR2 are SEHNR and FQNEAQ (reference sequence). V lost 6 bases and J lost 0, with 8 bases in between. The CDR3 coding sequence is TGTGCCAGCAGGTCGGCCTTGAACACTGAAGCTTTCTTT. This encodes CASRSALNTEAFF.

The chain carries TRBV5-1 and TRBJ1-1; D remains ambiguous. CDR1 SGHRS and CDR2 YFSETQ come from the germline V gene. Trimming took off 2 bases at V and 7 bases at J, with 15 bases between the two ends. The CDR3 covers 14 residues. The CDR3 DNA is TGCGCCAGCAGCTTTAACGGCCAGACCGGTGAAGCTTTCTTT. Its translation: CASSFNGQTGEAFF. The full variable domain, completed using reference TRBV5-1 and TRBJ1-1, is KAGVTQTPRYLIKTRGQQVTLSCSPISGHRSVSWYQQTPGQGLQFLFEYFSETQRNKGNFPGRFSGRQFSNSRSEMNVSTLELGDSALYLCASSFNGQTGEAFFGQGTRLTVV.

The gene calls are TRBV27 and TRBJ2-3, with 7 bases matching TRBD1. The CDR3 spans 15 residues. The V gene's germline CDR1 is MNHEY and CDR2 SMNVEV (reference sequence). V lost 7 bases to trimming and J lost 2 bases; unmatched junction nucleotides: 9. CDR3 coding DNA: TGTGCCAGCACCCACAGGGGTCGCCACACAGATACGCAGTATTTT. Its translation is CASTHRGRHTDTQYF.

The V gene is TRBV28, the J gene TRBJ1-2; TRBD1 is a possible D gene (6 bases). The V end lost 5 bases, the J end lost 4 bases, and 23 bases lay between the germline ends. Per the germline V gene, CDR1 is MDHEN and CDR2 is SYDVKM. The CDR3 covers 17 residues. As DNA, the CDR3 is TGTGCCAGCAGTCCCCTACACGCCGACAGGCCAGGCTATGGCTACACCTTC. It yields the protein CASSPLHADRPGYGYTF.

This chain links TRBV19 with TRBJ2-1; 10 positions match TRBD2. The CDR3 extends over 14 amino acids. Germline values: CDR1 LNHDA, CDR2 SQIVND (reference sequence). The V gene end was trimmed by 7 bases and the J gene end by 4 bases; junction bases not matched to a gene: 4. In nucleotides, the CDR3 is TGTGCCAGTAATCAGCGGGAGGGATACAATGAGCAGTTCTTC. Translation gives CASNQREGYNEQFF. The entire variable domain, with the rest obtained from reference TRBV19 and TRBJ2-1, is as follows: DGGITQSPKYLFRKEGQNVTLSCEQNLNHDAMYWYRQDPGQGLRLIYYSQIVNDFQKGDIAEGYSVSREKKESFPLTVTSAQKNPTAFYLCASNQREGYNEQFFGPGTRLTVL.

CDR3 nucleotide sequence: TGTGCCAGCAGTTTGGCAGGGTTGGAAGCTTTCTTT. Its translation is CASSLAGLEAFF. The V call is TRBV28, the J call TRBJ1-1, with D tentatively TRBD1 (5 bases). The germline CDR1 and CDR2 sequences are MDHEN and SYDVKM. The CDR3 contains 12 residues. V was shortened by 3 bases and J by 8 bases, with 10 bases between the two germline ends.

CDR3: CASSSGVGGMNTEAFF. The DNA of the CDR3 is TGTGCCAGCAGCTCAGGAGTGGGGGGTATGAACACTGAAGCTTTCTTT. The chain links TRBV7-8 to TRBJ1-1, with D possibly TRBD1 on 5 matching bases. The CDR3 is 16 amino acids. V was trimmed by 4 bases and J by 0 bases, leaving 15 bases between them. Per germline, CDR1 SGHVS and CDR2 FQNEAQ.

This rearrangement joins TRBV30 to TRBJ1-2; TRBD1 is a possible D gene (6 bases). The V and J ends lost 2 bases and 8 bases respectively, with 9 bases between them. Germline V lookup: CDR1 GTSNPN, CDR2 SVGIG (reference sequence). This CDR3 is built from 11 residues. CDR3 in DNA: TGTGCCTGGAGTTGGCAGGGGGGCTACACCTTC. Protein product: CAWSWQGGYTF.

J is TRBJ2-3 and V is TRBV2; TRBD1 aligns across 7 bases. V gave up 2 bases and J gave up 0 bases; unmatched junction bases: 2. The CDR3 is 15 residues long. Germline CDR1 is SNHLY and CDR2 is FYNNEI. DNA for the CDR3: TGTGCCAGCAGTGAACAGGGGGTTAGCACAGATACGCAGTATTTT. Translating gives CASSEQGVSTDTQYF.

The chain employs TRBV27 and TRBJ2-1; TRBD1 might be the D (5 bases). Germline values: CDR1 MNHEY, CDR2 SMNVEV (reference sequence). The CDR3 is made up of 14 amino acids. V dropped 5 bases and J dropped 4 bases, with 12 bases sitting between them. The DNA of the CDR3 is TGTGCCAGCAGTCTCAGGGCCCTTTACAATGAGCAGTTCTTC. Translating gives CASSLRALYNEQFF.

The chain has TRBV2 and TRBJ2-2; D remains unclear. The germline V gene has CDR1 SNHLY and CDR2 FYNNEI. This CDR3 has 14 residues. The germline V and J ends were trimmed by 4 bases and 1 base, with 7 bases remaining between them. In DNA form, the CDR3 reads TGTGCCAGCAGTGTTAGGAGGAACACCGGGGAGCTGTTTTTT. As protein: CASSVRRNTGELFF.

The chain links TRBV27 to TRBJ2-7; 15 bases are shared with TRBD2. Per germline, CDR1 MNHEY and CDR2 SMNVEV (reference sequence). The junction had 9 bases not matched to a gene; V was cut back by 4 bases and J by 2 bases. The CDR3 loop spans 18 amino acids. CDR3 nucleotides: TGTGCCAGCAGTTCCCTGGGACTAGCGGGAGGTGGCCCCTACGAGCAGTACTTC. Encoded protein: CASSSLGLAGGGPYEQYF.

V gene TRBV10-2 combines with J gene TRBJ2-1; D may be TRBD1 or TRBD2 (5 bases each). The CDR3 covers 19 residues. V shed 3 bases and J shed 5 bases, with 26 bases lying between them. The V gene's germline CDR1 is WSHSY and CDR2 SAAADI. CDR3 bases: TGCGCCAGCAGTGACCCATCCGCGGGCCGGGGACCGCGTGACAATGAGCAGTTCTTC. Translating gives CASSDPSAGRGPRDNEQFF.

The rearrangement links TRBV28 to TRBJ2-1; D tentatively fits TRBD1 or TRBD2 (6 bases each). V shed 2 bases and J shed 7 bases, with 15 bases lying between them. Germline CDR1 and CDR2: MDHEN and SYDVKM. The CDR3 sequence is 15 residues long. CDR3 in DNA: TGTGCCAGCAGTTTAGGCGGGACAACTTGGAATGAGCAGTTCTTC. Translating it yields CASSLGGTTWNEQFF.

The chain combines TRBV19 with TRBJ1-1, with D possibly TRBD1 on 6 matching bases. The CDR3 sequence is 15 residues long. V dropped 3 bases and J dropped 11 bases, with 22 bases sitting between them. CDR1 is LNHDA and CDR2 is SQIVND in the germline V gene (reference sequence). The CDR3 region is CASSIKARSWQGAFF. DNA of the CDR3: TGTGCCAGTAGTATTAAGGCCCGCTCATGGCAGGGGGCTTTCTTT.

This chain joins TRBV11-2 and TRBJ1-3; the D is unclear. Germline assignment: CDR1 SGHAT and CDR2 FQNNGV. The CDR3 sequence is 17 residues long. Deletions cut 0 bases from V and 7 bases from J, with 19 bases between. This CDR3 reads CASSLDGDALKANTIYF. In DNA form, the CDR3 reads TGTGCCAGCAGCTTAGATGGCGACGCCTTAAAAGCCAACACCATATATTTT.